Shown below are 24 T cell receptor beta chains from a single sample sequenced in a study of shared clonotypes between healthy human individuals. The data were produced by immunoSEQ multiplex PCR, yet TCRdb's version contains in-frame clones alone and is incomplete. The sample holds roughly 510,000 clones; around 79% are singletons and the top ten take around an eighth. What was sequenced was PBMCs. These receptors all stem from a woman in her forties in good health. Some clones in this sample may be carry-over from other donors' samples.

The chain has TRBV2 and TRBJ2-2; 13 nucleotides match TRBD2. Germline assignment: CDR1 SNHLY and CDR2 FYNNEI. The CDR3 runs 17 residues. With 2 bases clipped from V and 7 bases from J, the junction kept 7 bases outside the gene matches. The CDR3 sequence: CASSEFGTSGTSGELFF. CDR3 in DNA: TGTGCCAGCAGTGAATTCGGGACTAGCGGGACGAGCGGGGAGCTGTTTTTT.

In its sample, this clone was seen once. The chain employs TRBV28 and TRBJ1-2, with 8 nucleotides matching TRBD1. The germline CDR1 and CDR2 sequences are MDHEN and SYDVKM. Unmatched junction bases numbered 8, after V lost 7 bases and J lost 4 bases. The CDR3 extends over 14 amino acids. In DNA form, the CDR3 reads TGTGCCAGCACCACCGACAGGGGAGTCTATGGCTACACCTTC. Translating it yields CASTTDRGVYGYTF.

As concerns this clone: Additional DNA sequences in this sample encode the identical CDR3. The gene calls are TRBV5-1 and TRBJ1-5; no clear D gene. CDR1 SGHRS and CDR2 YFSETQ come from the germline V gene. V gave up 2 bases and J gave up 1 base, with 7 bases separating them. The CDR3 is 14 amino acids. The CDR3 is CASSLGQSNQPQHF. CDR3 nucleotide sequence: TGCGCCAGCAGCTTAGGGCAGAGCAATCAGCCCCAGCATTTT. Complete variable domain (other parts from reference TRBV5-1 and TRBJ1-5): KAGVTQTPRYLIKTRGQQVTLSCSPISGHRSVSWYQQTPGQGLQFLFEYFSETQRNKGNFPGRFSGRQFSNSRSEMNVSTLELGDSALYLCASSLGQSNQPQHFGDGTRLSIL.

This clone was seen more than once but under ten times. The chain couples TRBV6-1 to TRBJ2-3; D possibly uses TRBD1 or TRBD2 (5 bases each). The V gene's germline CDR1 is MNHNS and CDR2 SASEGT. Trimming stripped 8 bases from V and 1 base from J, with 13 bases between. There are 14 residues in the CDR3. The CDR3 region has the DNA TGTGCCAGCTTCGAGACGGGACGCACAGATACGCAGTATTTT. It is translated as CASFETGRTDTQYF.

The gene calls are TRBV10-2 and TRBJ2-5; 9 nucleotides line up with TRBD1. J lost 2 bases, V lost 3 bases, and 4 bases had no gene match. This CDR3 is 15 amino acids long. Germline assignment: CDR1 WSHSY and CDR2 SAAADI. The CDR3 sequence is CASSEGDRGQETQYF. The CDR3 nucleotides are TGCGCCAGCAGTGAAGGCGACAGGGGGCAAGAGACCCAGTACTTC.

The CDR3 sequence: CASSLEVSDEAFF. CDR3 in DNA: TGTGCCAGCAGCTTAGAGGTATCGGATGAAGCTTTCTTT. This chain connects TRBV7-9 to TRBJ1-1, with D uncertain. The germline V gene has CDR1 SEHNR and CDR2 FQNEAQ (reference sequence). V gave up 1 base and J gave up 7 bases, with 10 bases separating them. The length of the CDR3 is 13 residues.

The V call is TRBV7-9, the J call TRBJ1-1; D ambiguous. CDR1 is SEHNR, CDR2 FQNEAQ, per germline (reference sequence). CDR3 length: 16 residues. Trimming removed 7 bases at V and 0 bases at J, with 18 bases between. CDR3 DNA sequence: TGTGCCAGCACCATTCTCTCGGTTGGTTTGAACACTGAAGCTTTCTTT. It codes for CASTILSVGLNTEAFF. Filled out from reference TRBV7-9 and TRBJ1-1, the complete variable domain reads DTGVSQNPRHKITKRGQNVTFRCDPISEHNRLYWYRQTLGQGPEFLTYFQNEAQLEKSRLLSDRFSAERPKGSFSTLEIQRTEQGDSAMYLCASTILSVGLNTEAFFGQGTRLTVV.

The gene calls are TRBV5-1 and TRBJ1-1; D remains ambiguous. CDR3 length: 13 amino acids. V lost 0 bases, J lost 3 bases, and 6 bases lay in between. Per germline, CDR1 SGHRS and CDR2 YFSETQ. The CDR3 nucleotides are TGCGCCAGCAGCTTGGCGTCCGACACTGAAGCTTTCTTT. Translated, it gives CASSLASDTEAFF.

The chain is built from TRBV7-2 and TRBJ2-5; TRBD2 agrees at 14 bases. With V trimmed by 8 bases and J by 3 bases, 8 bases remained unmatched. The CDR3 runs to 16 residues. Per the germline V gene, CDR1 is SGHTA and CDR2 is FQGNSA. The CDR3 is CASAFWGLAGEETQYF. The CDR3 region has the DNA TGTGCCAGCGCCTTTTGGGGACTAGCGGGAGAAGAGACCCAGTACTTC. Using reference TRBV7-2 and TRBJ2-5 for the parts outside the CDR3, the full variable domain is GAGVSQSPSNKVTEKGKDVELRCDPISGHTALYWYRQSLGQGLEFLIYFQGNSAPDKSGLPSDRFSAERTGGSVSTLTIQRTQQEDSAVYLCASAFWGLAGEETQYFGPGTRLLVL.

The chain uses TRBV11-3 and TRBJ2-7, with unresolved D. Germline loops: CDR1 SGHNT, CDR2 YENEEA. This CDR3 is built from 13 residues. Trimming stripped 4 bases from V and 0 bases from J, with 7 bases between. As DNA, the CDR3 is TGTGCCAGCAGCTATGCTTCCTCCTACGAGCAGTACTTC. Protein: CASSYASSYEQYF.

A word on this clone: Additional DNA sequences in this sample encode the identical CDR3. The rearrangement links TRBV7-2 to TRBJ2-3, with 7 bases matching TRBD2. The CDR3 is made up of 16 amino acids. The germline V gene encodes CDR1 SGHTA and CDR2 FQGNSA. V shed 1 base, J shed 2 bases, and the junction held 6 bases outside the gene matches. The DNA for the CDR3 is TGTGCCAGCAGCTTAGATCCAGCGGGAATCACAGATACGCAGTATTTT. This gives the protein CASSLDPAGITDTQYF. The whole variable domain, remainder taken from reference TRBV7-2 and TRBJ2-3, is GAGVSQSPSNKVTEKGKDVELRCDPISGHTALYWYRQSLGQGLEFLIYFQGNSAPDKSGLPSDRFSAERTGGSVSTLTIQRTQQEDSAVYLCASSLDPAGITDTQYFGPGTRLTVL.

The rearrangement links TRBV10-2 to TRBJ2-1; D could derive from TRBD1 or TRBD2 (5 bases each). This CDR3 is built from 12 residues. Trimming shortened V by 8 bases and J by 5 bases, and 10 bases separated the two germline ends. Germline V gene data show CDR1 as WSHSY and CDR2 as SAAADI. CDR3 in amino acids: CASFEGHNEQFF. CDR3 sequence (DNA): TGCGCCAGCTTCGAGGGGCACAATGAGCAGTTCTTC.

In DNA form, the CDR3 reads TGTGCCAGCAGTATACGACAGGGTGGCGAGCAGTACTTC. This encodes CASSIRQGGEQYF. The J gene is TRBJ2-7, the V gene TRBV27; 7 bases map to TRBD1. V lost 5 bases and J lost 6; bases outside the gene matches: 7. The CDR3 has 13 residues. Germline V CDR1 and CDR2: MNHEY, SMNVEV (reference sequence).

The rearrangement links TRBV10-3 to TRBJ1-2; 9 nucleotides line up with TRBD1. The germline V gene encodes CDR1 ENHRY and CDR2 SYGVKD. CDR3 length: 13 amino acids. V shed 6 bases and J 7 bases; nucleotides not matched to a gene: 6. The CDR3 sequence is CAISMTGGSGYTF. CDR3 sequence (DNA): TGTGCCATCAGCATGACAGGGGGGTCTGGCTACACCTTC.

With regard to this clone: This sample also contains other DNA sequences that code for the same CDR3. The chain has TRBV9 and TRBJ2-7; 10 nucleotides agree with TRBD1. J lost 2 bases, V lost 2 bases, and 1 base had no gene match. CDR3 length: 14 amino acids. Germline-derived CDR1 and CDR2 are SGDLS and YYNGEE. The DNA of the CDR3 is TGTGCCAGCAGCGTTGGACAGGGGGCCTACGAGCAGTACTTC. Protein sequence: CASSVGQGAYEQYF.

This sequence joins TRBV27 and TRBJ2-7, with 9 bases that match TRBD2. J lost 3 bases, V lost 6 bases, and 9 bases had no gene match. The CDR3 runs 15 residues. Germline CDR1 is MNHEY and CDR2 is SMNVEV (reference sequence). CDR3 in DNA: TGTGCCAGCAGAAGGGAGACTAGCGGAGGCTACGAGCAGTACTTC. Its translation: CASRRETSGGYEQYF.

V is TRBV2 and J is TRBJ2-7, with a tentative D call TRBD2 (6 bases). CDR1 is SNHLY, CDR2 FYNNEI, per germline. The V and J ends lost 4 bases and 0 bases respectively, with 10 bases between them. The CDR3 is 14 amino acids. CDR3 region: CASSVEGLSYEQYF. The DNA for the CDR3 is TGTGCCAGCAGTGTGGAGGGGCTCTCCTACGAGCAGTACTTC.

In DNA form, the CDR3 reads TGCGCCAGCAGCCAAGGGACAGGGGAGGCCTATGGCTACACCTTC. Translated, it gives CASSQGTGEAYGYTF. The rearrangement links TRBV4-1 to TRBJ1-2; 9 positions match TRBD1. Per the germline V gene, CDR1 is MGHRA and CDR2 is YSYEKL. The junction had 4 bases not matched to a gene; V was cut back by 1 base and J by 4 bases. The CDR3 runs to 15 residues.

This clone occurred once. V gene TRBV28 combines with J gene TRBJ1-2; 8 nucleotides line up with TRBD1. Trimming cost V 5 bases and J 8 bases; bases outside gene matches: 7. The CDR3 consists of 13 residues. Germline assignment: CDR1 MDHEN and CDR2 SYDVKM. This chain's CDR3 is CASSPRQGSGYTF. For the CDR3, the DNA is TGTGCCAGCAGTCCCCGACAGGGGTCCGGCTACACCTTC.

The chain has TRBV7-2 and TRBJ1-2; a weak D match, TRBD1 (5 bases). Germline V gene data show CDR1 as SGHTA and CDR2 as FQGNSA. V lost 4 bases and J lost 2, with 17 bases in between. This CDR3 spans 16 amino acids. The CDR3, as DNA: TGTGCCAGCAGCTCGATGGGACCAACCTTAAACTATGGCTACACCTTC. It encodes CASSSMGPTLNYGYTF.

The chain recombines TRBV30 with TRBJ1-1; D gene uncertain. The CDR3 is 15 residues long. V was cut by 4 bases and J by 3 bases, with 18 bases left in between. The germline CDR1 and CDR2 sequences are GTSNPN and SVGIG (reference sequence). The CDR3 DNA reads TGTGCCTGGAACGGCTTACACTTTGAAGACACTGAAGCTTTCTTT. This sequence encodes CAWNGLHFEDTEAFF.

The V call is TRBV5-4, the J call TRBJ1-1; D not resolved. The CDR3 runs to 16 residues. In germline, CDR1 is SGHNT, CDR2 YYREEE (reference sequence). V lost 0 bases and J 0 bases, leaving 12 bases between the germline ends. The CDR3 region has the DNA TGTGCCAGCAGCTTGGACGGAGTCCACATGAACACTGAAGCTTTCTTT. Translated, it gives CASSLDGVHMNTEAFF.

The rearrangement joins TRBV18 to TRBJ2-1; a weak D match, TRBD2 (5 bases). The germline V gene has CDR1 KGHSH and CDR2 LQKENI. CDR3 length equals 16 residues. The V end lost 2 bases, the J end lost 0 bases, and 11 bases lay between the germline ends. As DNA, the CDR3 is TGTGCCAGCTCACCAGAGAGCGGCTTCTCCTACAATGAGCAGTTCTTC. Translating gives CASSPESGFSYNEQFF. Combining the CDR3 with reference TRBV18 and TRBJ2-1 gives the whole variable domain NAGVMQNPRHLVRRRGQEARLRCSPMKGHSHVYWYRQLPEEGLKFMVYLQKENIIDESGMPKERFSAEFPKEGPSILRIQQVVRGDSAAYFCASSPESGFSYNEQFFGPGTRLTVL.

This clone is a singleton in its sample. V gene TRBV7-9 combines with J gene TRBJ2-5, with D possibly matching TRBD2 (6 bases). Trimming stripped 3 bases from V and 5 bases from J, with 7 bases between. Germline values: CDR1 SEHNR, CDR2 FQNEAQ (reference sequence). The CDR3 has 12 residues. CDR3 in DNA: TGTGCCAGCAGCTTTGCGGGGGAGACCCAGTACTTC. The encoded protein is CASSFAGETQYF.